What follows describes a single T cell receptor beta chain. Antigen unknown. Axillary draining lymph nodes of breast cancer patients supplied the node samples. This sample was included in a study of breast tumors, draining lymph nodes, adjacent tissues. TCRdb itself ran the multiplex PCR reads through MiXCR, one entry per CDR3 protein. Of approximately 180,000 distinct CDR3 sequences in the sample, more than 25% were seen once. V shed 4 bases and J 11 bases; nucleotides not matched to a gene: 13. This CDR3 comprises 15 residues. Germline assignment: CDR1 DFQATT and CDR2 SNEGSKA (reference sequence). Study findings and constraints: Tumor repertoires ranked between lymph nodes and nontumor tissue in diversity, with V and J gene preferences. Tumor and nontumor repertoires were significantly more similar in luminal-like than in basal-like breast cancer. Tumor T cell lymph node origin was a supported hypothesis, not proven.

This TCR was sampled from a female donor with breast cancer. Some clones in this sample may be carry-over from other donors' samples. The chain links TRBV20-1 to TRBJ2-3; 12 bases line up with TRBD2. Sequencing was performed on axillary lymph node tissue. The CDR3 DNA reads as TGCAGTGCTAAGATGACTAGCGGGAGTTGGAATGAGCAGTATTTT. Its translation: CSAKMTSGSWNEQYF.